Following are 13 T cell receptor beta chains from one sample sequenced in a study of CD4 and CD8 cells across lung adenocarcinoma regions. Via MiXCR, TCRdb re-called the PCR reads, giving one row per CDR3 protein. Among around 4,000 distinct CDR3 sequences listed, roughly 51% were seen once. Sample: CD4+ T cells from the margin of a lung tumor. The receptors here all came from a female donor with lung adenocarcinoma. The CD4 and CD8 labels of this study may be unreliable.

In its sample, this clonotype was seen a few times. This is likely a read error, given that the CDR3 carries no conserved phenylalanine or tryptophan at its end. It is unclear where the CDR3 begins or ends on the DNA, so no DNA is shown, and the CDR3 is as TCRdb lists it. The chain joins TRBV29-1 to TRBJ2-1; TRBD1, the D gene given by the table, was not confirmed from the DNA. CDR1 and CDR2 from the germline V gene are SQVTM and ANQGSEA. A total of 20 residues make up the CDR3, ends included. This chain's CDR3 is CSWEIQQPPGHGGAKLCTGH.

This clonotype was observed a single time. The rearrangement links TRBV6-1 to TRBJ2-3; 7 nucleotides match TRBD2. Germline V gene sequence: CDR1 MNHNS, CDR2 SASEGT. V shed 7 bases and J 2 bases; nucleotides not matched to a gene: 6. This CDR3 contains 14 residues. The CDR3 sequence is CASTPGGPTDTQYF. In DNA, the CDR3 is TGTGCCAGCACTCCGGGAGGACCCACAGATACGCAGTATTTT.

With regard to this clonotype: The CDR3 does not end in the conserved phenylalanine or tryptophan, so this is likely a read error. The DNA is left out, because the CDR3 cannot be placed on it with certainty; the CDR3 is given as TCRdb lists it. The chain links TRBV10-3 to TRBJ2-5; the listed D gene, TRBD2, was not tested against the DNA. The CDR3 is 24 amino acids long, termini counted. The germline CDR1 and CDR2 sequences are ENHRY and SYGVKD. Here the CDR3 reads CAMVASLLPLAFAVERATWRRLWP.

Worth noting for this clonotype: At one of its ends the junction is not consistent with the germline gene, which may arise from a read error. This chain connects TRBV6-5 to TRBJ2-2; D perhaps matches TRBD2 (5 bases). CDR1 and CDR2 (germline): MNHEY, SVGAGI. The CDR3 contains 14 residues. The CDR3 reads CASSYNGPTGDLYF. Written as DNA, the CDR3 is TGTGCCAGCAGTTATAACGGGCCCACCGGGGATCTGTACTTT.

To note about this clonotype: Germline is not matched at one junction end, which may reflect a read error. V usage is TRBV11-1 and J usage is TRBJ2-5, with D tentatively TRBD1 or TRBD2 (5 bases each). In germline, CDR1 is SGHAT, CDR2 FQDESV (reference sequence). CDR3 length: 14 residues. CDR3: CASSLDAGGKTQYF. The CDR3 region has the DNA TGTGCCAGCAGCTTAGATGCTGGGGGAAAGACCCAGTATTTC.

Within the sample, this clonotype is medium-sized. This chain links TRBV6-5 with TRBJ2-3; 10 nucleotides agree with TRBD1. Unmatched junction bases numbered 6, after V lost 2 bases and J lost 4 bases. The CDR3 sequence is 16 residues long. CDR1 MNHEY and CDR2 SVGAGI come from the germline V gene. The CDR3 nucleotides read TGTGCCAGCAGTTACACATCCGGGACAGGGGCAGATACGCAGTATTTT. Translation: CASSYTSGTGADTQYF.

This clonotype is categorized as medium-sized. The chain carries TRBV7-2 and TRBJ2-1; tentatively, D is TRBD1 (5 bases). Germline V lookup: CDR1 SGHTA, CDR2 FQGNSA. V shed 5 bases and J shed 13 bases, with 15 bases lying between them. CDR3 size: 12 residues. In DNA form, the CDR3 reads TGTGCCAGCAGCCCCCAGGGTGAGACCCAGTTCTTC. Encoded protein: CASSPQGETQFF.

This clonotype was seen only once. Here the CDR3 DNA reads TGTATGGCCTGTGTTCCACAGTTC. This gives the protein CMACVPQF. The chain recombines TRBV12-1 with TRBJ2-5; TRBD1 is the table's D call, not checked against the DNA. TRBV12-1 is a recognized pseudogene. The CDR3 consists of 8 residues.

The chain couples TRBV6-1 to TRBJ2-2; 9 nucleotides match TRBD1. The CDR3 runs to 14 residues. The V and J ends lost 7 bases and 5 bases, in that order; junction bases with no gene match: 5. Germline V gene sequence: CDR1 MNHNS, CDR2 SASEGT. The CDR3 sequence: CASKGTGITGELFF. The CDR3 nucleotides read TGTGCCAGCAAAGGGACAGGGATTACCGGGGAGCTGTTTTTT.

Points on this clonotype: The junction shows a germline mismatch at one end, possibly a read error. This chain uses TRBV6-1 with TRBJ2-2, with D perhaps TRBD2 (5 bases). There are 12 residues in the CDR3. CDR1 is MNHNS, CDR2 SASEGT, per germline. CDR3 residues: CASSVHTGKLYF. The CDR3 nucleotides read TGTGCCAGCAGCGTGCACACCGGGAAGCTGTATTTT.

This clonotype came up once. V is TRBV10-3 and J is TRBJ2-4, with a tentative D call TRBD2 (6 bases). The J call may be incorrect, as the DNA end agrees better with TRBJ2-7. This CDR3 region has 15 residues. CDR1 and CDR2 (germline): ENHRY, SYGVKD. Here the CDR3 DNA reads TGTGCCATCAGTGATAATTGGAGGGCTTCGGGCGAGCAGTACTTC. Its protein product is CAISDNWRASGEQYF.

Comments on this clonotype: Since the CDR3 does not end with the conserved phenylalanine or tryptophan, this likely comes from a read error. The V and J genes are TRBV10-2 and TRBJ2-1; TRBD1 agrees at 7 bases. The J segment lost 9 bases and the V segment lost 2 bases, leaving 10 bases of the junction unmatched. The germline V gene encodes CDR1 WSHSY and CDR2 SAAADI. CDR3 length equals 15 residues. DNA for the CDR3: TGCGCCAGCAGTGAGACTAGACAGGGAGTGGGTGAGCAGTTCTTA. Translated: CASSETRQGVGEQFL.

The CDR3 coding sequence is TGTGCCAGCAGTCCCAGGGGCGAGGATTACAATGAGCAGTTCTTC. Amino acid sequence: CASSPRGEDYNEQFF. This chain links TRBV6-4 with TRBJ2-1; D is possibly TRBD1 (6 bases). Germline CDR1 reads MRHNA; CDR2 reads SNTAGT. The length of the CDR3 is 15 residues. Trimming pared 5 bases from V and 4 bases from J, leaving 15 bases between.